This record looks at one TCR beta chain sequence and its context. The data are from a study of CD8+ T cells in alopecia areata. The sequencing template was cDNA reverse transcribed from extracted RNA. Clones were sequenced by immunoSEQ multiplex PCR, and TCRdb holds only the in-frame ones, with some missing. The sample shows some 150,000 clones, around 50% of them seen only once. The source material was CD8+ T cells sorted from blood, sampled at week 0. The sequence came from a human donor with alopecia areata.

The CDR3 loop reads CASSYSNQGNTDTQYF. Here the CDR3 DNA reads TGTGCCAGCAGTTACTCGAACCAGGGGAACACAGATACGCAGTATTTT. This chain joins TRBV6-5 and TRBJ2-3; a possible D gene is TRBD1 (6 bases). The CDR3 is 16 residues long. V lost 0 bases and J 2 bases, leaving 12 bases between the germline ends. From germline, CDR1 is MNHEY and CDR2 SVGAGI.